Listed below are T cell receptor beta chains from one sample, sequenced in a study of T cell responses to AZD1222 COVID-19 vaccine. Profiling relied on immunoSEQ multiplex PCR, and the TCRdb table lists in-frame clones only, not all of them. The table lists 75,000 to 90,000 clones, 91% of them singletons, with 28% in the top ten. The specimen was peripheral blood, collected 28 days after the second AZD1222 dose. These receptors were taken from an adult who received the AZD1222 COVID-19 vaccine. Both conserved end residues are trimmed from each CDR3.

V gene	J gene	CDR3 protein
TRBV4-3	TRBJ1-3	ASSQDTGGETGNTIY
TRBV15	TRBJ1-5	ATSRKKGNQPQH
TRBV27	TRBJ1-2	ASSPGTGYGYT
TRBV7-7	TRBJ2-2	ASSLSLQGARTGELF
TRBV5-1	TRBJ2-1	ASSLTAGVTYNEQF
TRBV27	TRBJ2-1	ASSSSGAVSYNEQF
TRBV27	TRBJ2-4	ASSSLGRPQY
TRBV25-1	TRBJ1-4	ASSDLGRSNEKLF
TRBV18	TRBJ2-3	ASSIGSTDTQY
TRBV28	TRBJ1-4	ASSLLSEKLF
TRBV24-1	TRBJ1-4	ATSELLRREKLF
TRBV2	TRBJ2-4	ASSQTSGRGGNIQY
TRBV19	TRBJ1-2	ASSSGQGGSGYT
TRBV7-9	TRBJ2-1	ASSLIFGGSGRNEQF
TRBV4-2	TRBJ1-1	ASSPREGMNTEAF
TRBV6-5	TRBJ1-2	ASSPGTGRNGYT
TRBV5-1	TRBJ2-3	ASSQGGTDTQY
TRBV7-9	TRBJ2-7	ASSPTTAYEQY
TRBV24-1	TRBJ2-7	ATSDSSIAGETGYEQY